The source of this T cell receptor beta chain is a study of identifying expanded T cells in peripheral blood. Concerning this clone: Antigen unknown.

The CDR3 extends over 16 amino acids. Germline loops: CDR1 SGHRS, CDR2 YFSETQ. V shed 0 bases and J shed 2 bases, with 11 bases lying between them. Collection occurred without any documented infections or immune events in donors. Using immunoSEQ multiplex PCR, the repertoire was profiled, and TCRdb retains in-frame clones only, with some absent. The table includes 75,000 to 95,000 clones, approximately 89% detected once. Study-level points and caveats: Across healthy donors, higher total template counts meant significantly greater roughly two-week count variance. Technical replicates showed around 1.3 changed clones; approximately 2 weeks about 16.4; four weeks 19.

The source of this sequence is a person between 18 and 69 years old in good health. The sequenced sample consisted of blood. The gene calls are TRBV5-1 and TRBJ2-2; a possible D gene is TRBD1 (6 bases). The CDR3 DNA reads as TGCGCCAGCAGCTTGGCTTTGGGACAAAACACCGGGGAGCTGTTTTTT. It yields the protein CASSLALGQNTGELFF.